Listed here are 4 T cell receptor beta chains from one sample, sequenced in a study of shared T cell receptors in the human thymus. Repertoires were generated with immunoSEQ multiplex PCR, while TCRdb's copy carries only in-frame clones and drops some. The data show 630,000 or so clones, around 87% seen once. The data were also submitted as part of a second study, on human thymus T cells.

Sequences were obtained from thymocytes. These receptors were collected from a boy younger than two with a congenital heart defect.

This clone was seen a single time. The chain uses TRBV14 and TRBJ2-3; 7 nucleotides align to TRBD1. Germline CDR1 and CDR2: SGHDN and FVKESK. V was clipped by 1 base and J by 2 bases; unmatched bases: 6. This CDR3 has 16 amino acids. CDR3 DNA sequence: TGTGCCAGCAGCCAAGTAGACAGGGATTACACAGATACGCAGTATTTT. Residues: CASSQVDRDYTDTQYF. Based on the CDR3 plus reference TRBV14 and TRBJ2-3, the full variable domain is EAGVTQFPSHSVIEKGQTVTLRCDPISGHDNLYWYRRVMGKEIKFLLHFVKESKQDESGMPNNRFLAERTGGTYSTLKVQPAELEDSGVYFCASSQVDRDYTDTQYFGPGTRLTVL.

The chain is built from TRBV25-1 and TRBJ2-5; 8 nucleotides agree with TRBD1. The J call may be in error: the DNA end matches TRBJ2-7 better. The CDR3 totals 15 residues. CDR1 is MGHDK, CDR2 SYGVNS, per germline. This chain's CDR3 is CASSGRGQDPYEQYF. Here the CDR3 DNA reads TGTGCCAGCAGTGGCCGGGGACAGGACCCCTACGAGCAGTACTTC.

The CDR3, as DNA: TGTGCCAGCAGTTGGGGAGCTTCTAATGAAAAACTGTTTTTT. This sequence encodes CASSWGASNEKLFF. This chain joins TRBV28 and TRBJ1-4; unclear D gene. Between the trimmed V and J ends, which lost 4 bases and 3 bases, there was a span of 9 bases. CDR1 and CDR2 from the germline V gene are MDHEN and SYDVKM. The CDR3 totals 14 residues.

The chain is built from TRBV6-9 and TRBJ1-5; D is possibly TRBD1 (5 bases). V shed 1 base and J shed 2 bases, with 9 bases lying between them. The CDR3 length is 15 residues. Germline V CDR1 and CDR2: MNHGY, SVAAGI. The DNA of the CDR3 is TGTGCCAGCAGTTATTGCAGGGATGGCAATCAGCCCCAGCATTTT. Amino acid sequence: CASSYCRDGNQPQHF.